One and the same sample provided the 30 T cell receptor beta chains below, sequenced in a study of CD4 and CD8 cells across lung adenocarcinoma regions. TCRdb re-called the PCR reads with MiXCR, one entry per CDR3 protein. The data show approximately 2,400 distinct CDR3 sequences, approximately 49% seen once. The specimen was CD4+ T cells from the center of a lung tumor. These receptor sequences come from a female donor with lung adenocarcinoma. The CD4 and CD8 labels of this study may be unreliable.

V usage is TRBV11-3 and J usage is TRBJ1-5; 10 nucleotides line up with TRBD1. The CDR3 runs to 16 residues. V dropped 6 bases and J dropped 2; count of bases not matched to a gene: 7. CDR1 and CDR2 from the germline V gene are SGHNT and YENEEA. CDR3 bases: TGTGCCAGCAGTCACAGACAGGGGGCCGGCAATCAGCCCCAGCATTTT. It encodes CASSHRQGAGNQPQHF.

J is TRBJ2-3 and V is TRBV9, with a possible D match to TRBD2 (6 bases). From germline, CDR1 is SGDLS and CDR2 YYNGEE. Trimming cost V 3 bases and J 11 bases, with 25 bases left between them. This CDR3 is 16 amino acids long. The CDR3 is CASSDGGKGRKDMQYF. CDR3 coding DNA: TGTGCCAGCAGCGATGGGGGGAAGGGCCGCAAAGACATGCAGTATTTT.

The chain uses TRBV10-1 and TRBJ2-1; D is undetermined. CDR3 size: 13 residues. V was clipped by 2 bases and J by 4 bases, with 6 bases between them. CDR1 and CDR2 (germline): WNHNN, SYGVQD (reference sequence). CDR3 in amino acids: CASSENGYNEQFF. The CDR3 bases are TGCGCCAGCAGTGAGAATGGGTACAATGAGCAGTTCTTC.

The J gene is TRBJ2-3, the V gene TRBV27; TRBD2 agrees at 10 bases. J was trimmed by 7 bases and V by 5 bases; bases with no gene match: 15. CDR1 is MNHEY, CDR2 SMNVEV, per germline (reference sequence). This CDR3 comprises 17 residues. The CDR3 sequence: CASSTSWSSGSMYTQYF. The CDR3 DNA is TGTGCCAGCAGTACATCCTGGTCTAGCGGGAGTATGTATACGCAGTATTTT.

The DNA of the CDR3 is TGTGCCAGCAGCGACCGGGACAGGGGTTTCAATGAGCAGTTCTTC. Its protein is CASSDRDRGFNEQFF. This chain connects TRBV9 to TRBJ2-1; TRBD1 matches 10 bases. The CDR3 loop spans 15 amino acids. V lost 3 bases and J lost 6; bases outside the gene matches: 6. Germline-derived CDR1 and CDR2 are SGDLS and YYNGEE.

CDR3: CASSSSGSRETQYF. CDR3 sequence (DNA): TGTGCCAGCAGCTCTAGCGGGAGCAGAGAGACCCAGTACTTC. This rearrangement joins TRBV7-2 to TRBJ2-5, with TRBD2 matching over 10 bases. The germline V gene has CDR1 SGHTA and CDR2 FQGNSA. This CDR3 has 14 residues. After removal of 4 bases from V and 4 bases from J, the junction contained 3 bases not matched to a gene.

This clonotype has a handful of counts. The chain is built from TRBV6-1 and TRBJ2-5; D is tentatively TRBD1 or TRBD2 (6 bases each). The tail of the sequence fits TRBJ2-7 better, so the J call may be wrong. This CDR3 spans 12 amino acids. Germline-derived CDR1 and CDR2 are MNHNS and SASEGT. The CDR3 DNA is TGTGCCAGCCAGGGGACTCTATACGAGCAGTACTTC. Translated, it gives CASQGTLYEQYF.

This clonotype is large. The CDR3 sequence is CASRRAVVSYNEQFF. CDR3 DNA sequence: TGTGCCAGCAGGCGGGCGGTTGTCTCCTACAATGAGCAGTTCTTC. The rearrangement uses TRBV6-1 and TRBJ2-1, with TRBD2 as a possible D gene (5 bases). Germline V gene lookup returns CDR1 MNHNS and CDR2 SASEGT. CDR3 length equals 15 residues. Deletions cut 6 bases from V and 0 bases from J, with 12 bases between.

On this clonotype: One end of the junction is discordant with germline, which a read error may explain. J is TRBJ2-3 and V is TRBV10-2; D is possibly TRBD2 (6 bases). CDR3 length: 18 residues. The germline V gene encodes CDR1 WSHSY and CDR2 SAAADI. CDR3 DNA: TGCGCCAGCAGTGAGTTCAGTGGGGGACTGGGAGCCACAAATACGCAGTACTTT. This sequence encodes CASSEFSGGLGATNTQYF.

The CDR3 region has the DNA TGTGCCAGCAGAGAGGGGAGTGGGGATGGCTACACCTTC. Translation: CASREGSGDGYTF. The genes are TRBV6-1 and TRBJ1-2, with a possible D match to TRBD1 (5 bases). V lost 6 bases and J lost 6, with 14 bases in between. Per germline, CDR1 MNHNS and CDR2 SASEGT. CDR3 length: 13 amino acids.

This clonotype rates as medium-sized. The CDR3 sequence is CASSQADRGYEQFF. CDR3 nucleotides: TGCGCCAGCAGCCAAGCGGACAGGGGGTACGAGCAGTTCTTC. V gene TRBV4-1 combines with J gene TRBJ2-1; 10 bases align to TRBD1. Germline V gene sequence: CDR1 MGHRA, CDR2 YSYEKL. V trimming: 1 base; J trimming: 10 bases; junction bases outside the gene matches: 4. The CDR3 covers 14 residues.

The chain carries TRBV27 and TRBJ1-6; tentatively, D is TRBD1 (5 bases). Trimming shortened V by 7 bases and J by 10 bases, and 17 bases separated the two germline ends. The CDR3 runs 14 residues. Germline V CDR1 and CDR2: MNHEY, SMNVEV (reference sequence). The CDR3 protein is CASKIWGEGSPLHF. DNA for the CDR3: TGTGCCAGCAAAATTTGGGGGGAAGGATCACCCCTCCACTTT.

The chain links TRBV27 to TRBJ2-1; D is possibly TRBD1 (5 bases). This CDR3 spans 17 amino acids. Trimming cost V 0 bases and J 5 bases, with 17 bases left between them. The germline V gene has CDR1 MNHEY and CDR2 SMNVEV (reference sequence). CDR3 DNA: TGTGCCAGCAGTTTATCGGTGGGGCAGGGCCTTAACAATGAGCAGTTCTTC. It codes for CASSLSVGQGLNNEQFF.

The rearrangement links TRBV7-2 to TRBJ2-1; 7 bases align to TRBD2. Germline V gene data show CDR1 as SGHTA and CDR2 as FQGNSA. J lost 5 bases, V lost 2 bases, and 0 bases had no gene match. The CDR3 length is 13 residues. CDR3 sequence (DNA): TGTGCCAGCAGCTTAAGCGGGAACAATGAGCAGTTCTTC. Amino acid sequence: CASSLSGNNEQFF. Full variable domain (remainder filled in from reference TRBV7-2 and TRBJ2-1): GAGVSQSPSNKVTEKGKDVELRCDPISGHTALYWYRQSLGQGLEFLIYFQGNSAPDKSGLPSDRFSAERTGGSVSTLTIQRTQQEDSAVYLCASSLSGNNEQFFGPGTRLTVL.

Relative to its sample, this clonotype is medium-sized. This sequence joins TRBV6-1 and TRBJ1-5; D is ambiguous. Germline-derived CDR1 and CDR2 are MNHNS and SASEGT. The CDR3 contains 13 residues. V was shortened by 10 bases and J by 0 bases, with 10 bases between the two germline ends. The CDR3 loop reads CATKTDSNQPQHF. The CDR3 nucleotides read TGTGCCACCAAAACAGATAGCAATCAGCCCCAGCATTTT.

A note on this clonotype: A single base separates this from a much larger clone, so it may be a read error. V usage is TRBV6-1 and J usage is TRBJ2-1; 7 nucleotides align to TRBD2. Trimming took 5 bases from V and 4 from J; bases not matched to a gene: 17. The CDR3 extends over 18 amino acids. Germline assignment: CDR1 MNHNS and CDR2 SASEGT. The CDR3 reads CASSPPGGTVREYNEQFF. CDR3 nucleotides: TGTGCCAGCAGTCCCCCCGGGGGGACGGTACGGGAATACAATGAGCAGTTCTTC.

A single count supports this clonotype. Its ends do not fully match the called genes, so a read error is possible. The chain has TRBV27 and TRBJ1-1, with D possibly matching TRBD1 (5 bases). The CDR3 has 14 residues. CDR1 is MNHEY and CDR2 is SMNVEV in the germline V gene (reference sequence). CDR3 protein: CASSSSGGYTDAFF. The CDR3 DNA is TGTGCCAGCAGTTCGTCCGGGGGGTACACTGACGCTTTCTTT.

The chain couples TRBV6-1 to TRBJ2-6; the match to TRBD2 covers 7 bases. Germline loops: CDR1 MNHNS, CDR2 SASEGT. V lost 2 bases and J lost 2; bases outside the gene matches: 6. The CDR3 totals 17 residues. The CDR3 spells CASSEWASGPGANVLTF. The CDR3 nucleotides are TGTGCCAGCAGTGAATGGGCTAGCGGCCCTGGGGCCAACGTCCTGACTTTC.

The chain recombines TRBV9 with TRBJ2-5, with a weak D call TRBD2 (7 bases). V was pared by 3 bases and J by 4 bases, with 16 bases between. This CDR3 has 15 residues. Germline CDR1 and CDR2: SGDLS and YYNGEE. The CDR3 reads CASSEGGGVRETQYF. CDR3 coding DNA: TGTGCCAGCAGCGAGGGAGGGGGGGTGAGAGAGACCCAGTACTTC.

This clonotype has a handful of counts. Here the CDR3 DNA reads TGTGCCAGCAGTTACCCCGGAGGCGAGCAGTACTTC. Encoded protein: CASSYPGGEQYF. The chain combines TRBV6-5 with TRBJ2-1, with D maybe TRBD2 (5 bases). The last part of the DNA fits TRBJ2-7 better; the J call may be wrong. CDR1 MNHEY and CDR2 SVGAGI come from the germline V gene. This CDR3 region has 12 residues.

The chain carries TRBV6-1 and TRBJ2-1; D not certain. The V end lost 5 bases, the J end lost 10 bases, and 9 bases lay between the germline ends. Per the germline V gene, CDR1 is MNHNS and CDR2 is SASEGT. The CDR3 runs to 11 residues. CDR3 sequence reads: CASSNPGEQFF. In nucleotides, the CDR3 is TGTGCCAGCAGTAATCCTGGGGAGCAGTTCTTC.

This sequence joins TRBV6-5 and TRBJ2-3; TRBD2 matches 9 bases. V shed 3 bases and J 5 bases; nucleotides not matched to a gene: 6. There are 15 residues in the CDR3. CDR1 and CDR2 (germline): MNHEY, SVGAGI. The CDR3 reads CASSYRGGALDTQYF. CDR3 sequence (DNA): TGTGCCAGCAGTTATCGCGGGGGGGCGTTAGATACGCAGTATTTT.

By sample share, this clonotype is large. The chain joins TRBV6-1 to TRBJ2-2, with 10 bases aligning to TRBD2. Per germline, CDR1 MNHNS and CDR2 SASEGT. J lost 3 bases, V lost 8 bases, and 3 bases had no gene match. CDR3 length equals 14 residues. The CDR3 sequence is CASALAGDTGELFF. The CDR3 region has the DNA TGTGCCAGCGCCCTAGCGGGAGACACCGGGGAGCTGTTTTTT.

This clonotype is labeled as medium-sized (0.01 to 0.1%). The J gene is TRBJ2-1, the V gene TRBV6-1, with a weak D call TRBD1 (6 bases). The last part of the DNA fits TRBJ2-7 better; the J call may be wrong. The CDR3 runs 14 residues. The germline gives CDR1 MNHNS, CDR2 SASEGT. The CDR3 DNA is TGTGCCAGCAGTGAAGAAGGGGGACCCTACGAGCAGTACTTC. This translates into CASSEEGGPYEQYF.

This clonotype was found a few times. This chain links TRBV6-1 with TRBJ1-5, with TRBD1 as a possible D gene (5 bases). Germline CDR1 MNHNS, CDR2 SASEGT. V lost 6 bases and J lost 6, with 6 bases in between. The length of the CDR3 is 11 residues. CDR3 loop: CASSGGQPQHF. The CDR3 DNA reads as TGTGCCAGCAGCGGGGGTCAGCCCCAGCATTTT.

In DNA form, the CDR3 reads TGTGCCAGCAGGCAGCAGGCGGGGGCCACAGATACGCAGTATTTT. The encoded protein is CASRQQAGATDTQYF. This chain uses TRBV3-1 with TRBJ2-3; D may be TRBD2 (7 bases). The CDR3 consists of 15 residues. Germline CDR1 LGHDT, CDR2 YNNKEL (reference sequence). The germline V and J ends were trimmed by 6 bases and 2 bases, with 15 bases remaining between them.

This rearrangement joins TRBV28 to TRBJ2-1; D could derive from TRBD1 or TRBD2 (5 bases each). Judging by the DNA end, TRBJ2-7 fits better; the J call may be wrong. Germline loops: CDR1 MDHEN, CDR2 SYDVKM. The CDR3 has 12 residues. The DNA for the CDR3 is TGTGCCAGCCGGGGCGAGGCCTACGAGCAGTACTTC. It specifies CASRGEAYEQYF.

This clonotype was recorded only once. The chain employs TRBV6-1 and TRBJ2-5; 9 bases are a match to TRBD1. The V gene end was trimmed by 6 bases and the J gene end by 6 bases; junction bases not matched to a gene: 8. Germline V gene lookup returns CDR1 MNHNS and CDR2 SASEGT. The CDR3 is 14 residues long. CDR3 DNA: TGTGCCAGCAGCCCCACAGGGGGCAAAAAGACCCAGTACTTC. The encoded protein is CASSPTGGKKTQYF.

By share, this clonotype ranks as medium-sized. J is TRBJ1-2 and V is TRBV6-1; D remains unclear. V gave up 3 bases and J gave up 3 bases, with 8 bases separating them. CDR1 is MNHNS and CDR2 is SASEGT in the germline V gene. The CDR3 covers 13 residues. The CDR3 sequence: CASSDVQDYGYTF. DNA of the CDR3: TGTGCCAGCAGTGACGTGCAGGACTATGGCTACACCTTC.

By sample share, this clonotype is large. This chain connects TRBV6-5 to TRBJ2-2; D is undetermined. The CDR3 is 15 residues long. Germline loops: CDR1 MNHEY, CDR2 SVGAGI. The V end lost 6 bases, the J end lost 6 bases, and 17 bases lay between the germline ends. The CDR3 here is CASRLQSGIPGELFF. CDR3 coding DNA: TGTGCCAGCAGACTCCAGTCCGGAATTCCCGGGGAGCTGTTTTTT.